This TCR beta chain emerged from a study of T cell responses to AZD1222 COVID-19 vaccine. The protocol was immunoSEQ multiplex PCR, while the TCRdb copy is restricted to in-frame clones and leaves out a portion. The sample consists of approximately 150,000 clones, roughly 86% of them appearing once. Germline CDR1 is LNHNV and CDR2 is YYDKDF (reference sequence). With 0 bases clipped from V and 7 bases from J, the junction kept 9 bases outside the gene matches. This CDR3 spans 16 amino acids. Material: peripheral blood, obtained 28 days after the second AZD1222 dose. The TCR comes from an adult who received the AZD1222 COVID-19 vaccine. The chain combines TRBV15 with TRBJ1-2; TRBD1 aligns across 9 bases. CDR3 sequence reads: CATSRDRDREGGGYTF. The CDR3 DNA reads as TGTGCCACCAGCAGAGATCGGGACAGGGAAGGCGGTGGCTACACCTTC. Using reference TRBV15 and TRBJ1-2 for the parts outside the CDR3, the full variable domain is DAMVIQNPRYQVTQFGKPVTLSCSQTLNHNVMYWYQQKSSQAPKLLFHYYDKDFNNEADTPDNFQSRRPNTSFCFLDIRSPGLGDTAMYLCATSRDRDREGGGYTFGSGTRLTVV.